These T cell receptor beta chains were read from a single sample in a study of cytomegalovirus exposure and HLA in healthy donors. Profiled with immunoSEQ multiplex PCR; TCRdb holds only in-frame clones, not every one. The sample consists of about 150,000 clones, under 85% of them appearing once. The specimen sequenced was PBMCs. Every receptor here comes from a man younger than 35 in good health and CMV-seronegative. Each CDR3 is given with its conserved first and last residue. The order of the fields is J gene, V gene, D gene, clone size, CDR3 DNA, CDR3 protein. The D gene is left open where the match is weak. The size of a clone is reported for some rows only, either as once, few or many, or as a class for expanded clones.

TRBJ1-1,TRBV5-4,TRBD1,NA,TGTGCCAGCAGCGTCCTACAGGGGAGCACTGAAGCTTTCTTT,CASSVLQGSTEAFF
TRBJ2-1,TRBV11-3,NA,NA,TGTGCCAGCAGCCACCCAGGTCGGGGGTTGAATGAGCAGTTCTTC,CASSHPGRGLNEQFF
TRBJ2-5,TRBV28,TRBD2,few,TGTGCCAGCAGTTTTCTTAGCGGGGGGCTGAAGACCCAGTACTTC,CASSFLSGGLKTQYF
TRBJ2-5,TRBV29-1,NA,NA,TGCAGCGTCAACGATGGGGGCAGAGAGACCCAGTACTTC,CSVNDGGRETQYF
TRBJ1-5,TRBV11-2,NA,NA,TGTGCCAGCAGCTTACAGGAGGGAAATCAGCCCCAGCATTTT,CASSLQEGNQPQHF
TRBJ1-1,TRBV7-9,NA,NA,TGTGCCAGCAGCTTGCTGGGGGGAGGGAGCACTGAAGCTTTCTTT,CASSLLGGGSTEAFF
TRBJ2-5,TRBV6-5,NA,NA,TGTGCCAGCAGTCTCCCCGGCGAGACTCAGTACTTC,CASSLPGETQYF
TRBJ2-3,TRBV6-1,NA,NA,TGTGCCAGCCAATATGGGCTCTTGCAGTATTTT,CASQYGLLQYF
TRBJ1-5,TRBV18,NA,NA,TGTGCCAGCTCCCAGGGTCTTAATAGCAATCAGCCCCAGCATTTT,CASSQGLNSNQPQHF
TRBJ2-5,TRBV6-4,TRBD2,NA,TGTGCCAGCAGTGAGGCTAGCGGGGACCAAGAGACCCAGTACTTC,CASSEASGDQETQYF
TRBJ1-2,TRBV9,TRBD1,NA,TGTGCCAGCAGCCGACAGGGAAACTATGGCTACACCTTC,CASSRQGNYGYTF
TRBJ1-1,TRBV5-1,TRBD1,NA,TGCGCCAGCAGCCCTGGGACAGGGACTGAAGCTTTCTTT,CASSPGTGTEAFF
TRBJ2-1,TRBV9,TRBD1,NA,TGTGCCAGCAGCCCGCGACAGGGCGGTAATCCAGTGAACAATGAGCAGTTCTTC,CASSPRQGGNPVNNEQFF
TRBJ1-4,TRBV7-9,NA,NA,TGTGCCAGCAGCTTAGGTCAGGGCGGCGAAAAACTGTTTTTT,CASSLGQGGEKLFF
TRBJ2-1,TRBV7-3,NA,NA,TGTGCCAGCAGCTTATTAGGCAGGGGGGCCTACAATGAGCAGTTCTTC,CASSLLGRGAYNEQFF
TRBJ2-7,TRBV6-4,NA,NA,TGTGCCAGCAGTGAACCTAATTCAACCGGGACCGCGCCGGGGGCCTACGAGCAGTACTTC,CASSEPNSTGTAPGAYEQYF
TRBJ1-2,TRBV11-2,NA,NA,TGTGCCAGCACCACAACTAACTATGGCTACACCTTC,CASTTTNYGYTF
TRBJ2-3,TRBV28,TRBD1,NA,TGTGCCAGCAGTCACCGGACAGGGGGCGAAGATACGCAGTATTTT,CASSHRTGGEDTQYF
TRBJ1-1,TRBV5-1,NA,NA,TGCGCCAGCAGTCTGGAATCGCGCCGAGGCACTGAAGCTTTCTTT,CASSLESRRGTEAFF
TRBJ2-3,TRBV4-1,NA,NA,TGCGCCAGCAGCCAGGTTTTACCCAGAGATACGCAGTATTTT,CASSQVLPRDTQYF
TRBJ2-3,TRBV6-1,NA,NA,TGTGCCAGCATGCGGTGGGGAGCGCTGGATACGCAGTATTTT,CASMRWGALDTQYF
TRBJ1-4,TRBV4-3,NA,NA,TGCGCCAGCAGCCGGGGGAGGGGATCAACTAATGAAAAACTGTTTTTT,CASSRGRGSTNEKLFF
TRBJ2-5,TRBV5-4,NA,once,TGTGCCAGCAGCTTGGATGCCGGGGAGACCCAGTACTTC,CASSLDAGETQYF
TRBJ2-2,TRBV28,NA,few,TGTGCCAGCAGTTTGCATGTCGGAGGGAACACCGGGGAGCTGTTTTTT,CASSLHVGGNTGELFF
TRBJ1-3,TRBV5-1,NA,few,TGCGCCAGCAGCTTGGGGACTACCTCTGGAAACACCATATATTTT,CASSLGTTSGNTIYF
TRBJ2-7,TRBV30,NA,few,TGTGCCTGGGTGCAAGGGGCCTCCTACGAGCAGTACTTC,CAWVQGASYEQYF
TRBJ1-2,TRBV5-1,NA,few,TGCGCCAGCAGCTTGGATCAGGGAGGCTATGGCTACACCTTC,CASSLDQGGYGYTF
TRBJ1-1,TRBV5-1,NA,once,TGCGCCAGCAGCTCGGGAGGGATGAGGACTGAAGCTTTCTTT,CASSSGGMRTEAFF
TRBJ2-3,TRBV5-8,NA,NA,TGTGCCAGCAGCCGGCGGGACCATCTTACAGATACGCAGTATTTT,CASSRRDHLTDTQYF
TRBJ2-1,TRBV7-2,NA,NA,TGTGCCAGCAGCTTAAGAGGCAATAACCTCAATGAGCAGTTCTTC,CASSLRGNNLNEQFF
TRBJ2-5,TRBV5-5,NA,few,TGTGCCAGCAGCCCGGAAGAGACCCAGTACTTC,CASSPEETQYF
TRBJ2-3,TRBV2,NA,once,TGTGCCAGCAGTGTAACAGCCCCGAGCACAGATACGCAGTATTTT,CASSVTAPSTDTQYF
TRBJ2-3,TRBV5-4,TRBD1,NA,TGTGCCAGCAGCCTCCCCGGGACAGGGAATCTAAATACGCAGTATTTT,CASSLPGTGNLNTQYF
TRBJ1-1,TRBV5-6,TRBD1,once,TGTGCCAGCAGCGGCGACAGGGAGATGAACACTGAAGCTTTCTTT,CASSGDREMNTEAFF
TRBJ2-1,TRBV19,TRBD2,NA,TGTGCCAGTAGTATAGGTCATCTAGCGGGGGGGATGGGTGAGCAGTTCTTC,CASSIGHLAGGMGEQFF
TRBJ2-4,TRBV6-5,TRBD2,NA,TGTGCCAGCAGTTACGGGCCCCGGGGGGTCGGCAGTCAGTACTTC,CASSYGPRGVGSQYF
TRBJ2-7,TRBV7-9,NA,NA,TGTGCCACCCCGTCGGGTAACGAGCAGTACTTC,CATPSGNEQYF
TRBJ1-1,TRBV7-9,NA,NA,TGTGCCAGCAGCCCTGCACAGGGCGCGGTCATGAACACTGAAGCTTTCTTT,CASSPAQGAVMNTEAFF
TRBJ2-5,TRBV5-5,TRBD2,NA,TGTGCCAGCAGCCCCCCCCATAGCGGGGGGGCCCCTTCTCGGACCCAGTACTTC,CASSPPHSGGAPSRTQYF
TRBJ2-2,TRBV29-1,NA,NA,TGCAGCGTTGCCGGGATCGACACCGGGGAGCTGTTTTTT,CSVAGIDTGELFF
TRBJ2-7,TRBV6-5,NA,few,TGTGCCAGCAGTTGGCTCCGGGACACCATGCAGTACTTC,CASSWLRDTMQYF
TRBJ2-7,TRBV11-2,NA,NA,TGTGCCAGCAGCTTAGTGCGGGGTGGCCTTTCCTACGAGCAGTACTTC,CASSLVRGGLSYEQYF
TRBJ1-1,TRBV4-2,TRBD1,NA,TGTGCCAGCAGCCAGACAGGGGACATGAACACTGAAGCTTTCTTT,CASSQTGDMNTEAFF
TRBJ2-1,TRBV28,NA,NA,TGTGCCAGCAGTTTTTACTATGAGCAGTTCTTC,CASSFYYEQFF
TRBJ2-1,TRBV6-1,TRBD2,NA,TGTGCCAGCAGTGATCACTCGGGGGGGCAAAATGAGCAGTTCTTC,CASSDHSGGQNEQFF
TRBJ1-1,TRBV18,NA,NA,TGTGCCAGCTCACCCTACCCTGTCCGGATGACAGAAAGTCTTAACACGAAAACTGAAGCTTTCTTT,CASSPYPVRMTESLNTKTEAFF
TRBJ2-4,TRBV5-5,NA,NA,TGTGCCAGCAGCGATGTGCGGGCGGCCAAAAACATTCAGTACTTC,CASSDVRAAKNIQYF
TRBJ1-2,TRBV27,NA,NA,TGTGCCAGCAGTTTATGGGGGGGTATACTACCCATAATCTATGGCTACACCTTC,CASSLWGGILPIIYGYTF
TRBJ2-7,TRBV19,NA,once,TGTGCCAGTAGAAAAAACGCCGGGACATCCTACGAGCAGTACTTC,CASRKNAGTSYEQYF
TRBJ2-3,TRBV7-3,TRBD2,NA,TGTGCCAGCAGTAAAGCGGGGGGGCGTGATACGCAGTATTTT,CASSKAGGRDTQYF
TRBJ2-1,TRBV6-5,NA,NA,TGTGCCAGCAGTTACCCCGGGGTGGACAATGAGCAGTTCTTC,CASSYPGVDNEQFF
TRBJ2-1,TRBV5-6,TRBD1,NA,TGTGCCAGCAGCTTATTGGACAGGGTTTCTGGTGAGCAGTTCTTC,CASSLLDRVSGEQFF
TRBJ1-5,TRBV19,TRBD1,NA,TGTGCCAGTACCACGGACAGGGTATATAGCAATCAGCCCCAGCATTTT,CASTTDRVYSNQPQHF
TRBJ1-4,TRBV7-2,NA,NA,TGTGCCAGCAGCTCACGAGGCAGCCCGAATGAAAAACTGTTTTTT,CASSSRGSPNEKLFF
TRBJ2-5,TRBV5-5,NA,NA,TGTGCCAGCAGCTTGGCCAGGGGCGAAGAGACCCAGTACTTC,CASSLARGEETQYF
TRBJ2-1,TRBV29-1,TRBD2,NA,TGCAGCGTTGAAACTAATCTAGCGGCTTGGTACAATGAGCAGTTCTTC,CSVETNLAAWYNEQFF
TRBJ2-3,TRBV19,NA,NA,TGTGCCACTAGCGCGCAAGTAGATACGCAGTATTTT,CATSAQVDTQYF
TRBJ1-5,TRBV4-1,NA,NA,TGCGCCAGCACCGTGACAGTGGGCAATCAGCCCCAGCATTTT,CASTVTVGNQPQHF
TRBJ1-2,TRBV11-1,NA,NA,TGTGCCAGCAGCTCCTATAGCGCCTCAGGGGACCGCCTAGACTATGGCTACACCTTC,CASSSYSASGDRLDYGYTF
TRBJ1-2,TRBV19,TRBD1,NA,TGTGCCAGTAGCACGCTAGGGACAGCCTCCTTCTATGGCTACACCTTC,CASSTLGTASFYGYTF